This T cell receptor (beta chain) comes out of a study of shared clonotypes between healthy human individuals. Findings and limits, study-wide: Clonotype sharing across several donors was observed for around 4.5% of naive CD4 clonotypes.

The run depth of the assay was deep. TCRdb's copy holds only in-frame clones and misses some; the assay was immunoSEQ multiplex PCR. The profile shows about 2,200,000 clones, just over 90% of them singletons. Germline CDR1 and CDR2: SGHVS and FQNEAQ. Germline trimming cut 0 bases from V and 3 bases from J; bases unmatched to any gene: 2. This CDR3 comprises 15 residues. Comment on this clone: Antigen specificity is unknown. This same CDR3 is encoded by further DNA sequences in the sample.

CD8 cells regarded as naive lacked CD45RO, were positively chosen for CCR7, and omitted terminally differentiated effector memory CD45RA+ cells. Only Caucasian adults living in Nashville, Tennessee served as donors. This clonotype was obtained from a man between 18 and 29 years old in good health. Some clones in this sample may be carry-over from other donors' samples. The chain combines TRBV7-8 with TRBJ2-7, with 10 nucleotides matching TRBD1. Sequencing was performed on naive CD8+ T cells from PBMCs. The CDR3 sequence is CASSLAGTGDYEQYF. CDR3 nucleotides: TGTGCCAGCAGCTTAGCCGGGACAGGGGACTACGAGCAGTACTTC.